The 26 T cell receptor beta chains presented below share a single source sample, sequenced in a study of vaccination and CD4 T cells after COVID-19 (dated 2022 in TCRdb). Library generation was performed with PCR. Data came from an Illumina iSeq 100. At the Johns Hopkins FTIC core, DNA from the cultured CD4+ T cells underwent TCR sequencing with the Oncomine TCR Beta short-read assay. TCRdb reanalyzed the raw reads on its own, using fastp at Q25 for trimming and MiXCR for clone calling, and kept in-frame beta chains. Every distinct CDR3 protein forms one entry, paired with its most common genes and DNA. Present in this sample are 15,000 to 20,000 distinct CDR3 sequences, roughly 48% of which were seen just once. Of the sample, 10% to 13% falls within the top ten clones. Their antigens are not known. In the paper's terms, the treatment or condition label means: roughly 10-day PBMC culture with coronavirus spike peptide pools or control peptides (ViraFEST assay).

The specimen comprised CD4+ T cells from blood, cultured in vitro, sampled before SARS-CoV-2 vaccination. These receptors were collected from a human donor who had recovered from COVID-19.

The CDR3: CATSPPTRRLADTQYF. As DNA, the CDR3 is TGTGCCACCAGCCCACCGACTAGGAGGCTAGCAGATACGCAGTATTTT. V is TRBV15 and J is TRBJ2-3, with D possibly being TRBD2 (6 bases). The CDR3 length is 16 residues. Between the trimmed V and J ends, which lost 5 bases and 4 bases, there was a span of 19 bases. Germline V CDR1 and CDR2: LNHNV, YYDKDF (reference sequence).

V usage is TRBV7-2 and J usage is TRBJ2-3; 7 bases agree with TRBD1. J was trimmed by 2 bases and V by 6 bases; bases with no gene match: 8. Germline lookup yields CDR1 SGHTA and CDR2 FQGNSA. The CDR3 is made up of 15 amino acids. In nucleotides, the CDR3 is TGTGCCAGCAGAAAAAACAGGGGTACCACAGATACGCAGTATTTT. Protein: CASRKNRGTTDTQYF.

This chain connects TRBV20-1 to TRBJ2-7; 7 bases are a match to TRBD2. Germline V gene lookup returns CDR1 DFQATT and CDR2 SNEGSKA (reference sequence). V trimming: 5 bases; J trimming: 2 bases; junction bases outside the gene matches: 15. The CDR3 is made up of 16 amino acids. The CDR3 DNA sequence: TGCAGTGCTCCGCCGGGAGGTGCACGTCCTCCCTACGAGCAGTACTTC. As protein: CSAPPGGARPPYEQYF.

The genes are TRBV27 and TRBJ2-3; 7 bases line up with TRBD2. Trimming at V came to 7 bases and at J to 5 bases, leaving 6 bases not matched to a gene. The germline V gene encodes CDR1 MNHEY and CDR2 SMNVEV (reference sequence). The CDR3 length is 13 residues. The CDR3 region is CASKGRAVDTQYF. The CDR3 coding sequence is TGTGCCAGCAAAGGGAGGGCCGTAGATACGCAGTATTTT.

This clonotype appeared a few times. The chain couples TRBV20-1 to TRBJ2-5, with 8 bases lining up with TRBD2. The CDR3 is 15 amino acids. Per the germline V gene, CDR1 is DFQATT and CDR2 is SNEGSKA (reference sequence). Trimming cost V 3 bases and J 4 bases; bases outside gene matches: 10. The CDR3 bases are TGCAGTGCTAGCGGGAGGGCCCCCACGGGAGAGACCCAGTACTTC. Translated, it gives CSASGRAPTGETQYF.

CDR3 sequence (DNA): TGTGCCGCCTACTCGGGGGCCAATCAGCCCCAGCATTTT. Its translation is CAAYSGANQPQHF. The rearrangement joins TRBV28 to TRBJ1-5, with D possibly TRBD1 on 6 matching bases. Per the germline V gene, CDR1 is MDHEN and CDR2 is SYDVKM. The CDR3 length is 13 residues. V lost 11 bases to trimming and J lost 3 bases, with 14 bases between them.

The chain recombines TRBV20-1 with TRBJ2-1; D not resolved. This CDR3 has 19 residues. V was shortened by 1 base and J by 0 bases, with 22 bases between the two germline ends. Germline CDR1 reads DFQATT; CDR2 reads SNEGSKA (reference sequence). The CDR3 region has the DNA TGCAGTGCTAGAGGCCGCTCCTCTCTGAGTGGAAACTCCTACAATGAGCAGTTCTTC. This codes for CSARGRSSLSGNSYNEQFF.

This rearrangement joins TRBV27 to TRBJ1-6; D call uncertain. Trimming stripped 6 bases from V and 0 bases from J, with 12 bases between. Germline V gene data show CDR1 as MNHEY and CDR2 as SMNVEV (reference sequence). This CDR3 has 16 residues. The CDR3 coding sequence is TGTGCCAGCAGACGCTTACAGAGCTCCTATAATTCACCCCTCCACTTT. This translates into CASRRLQSSYNSPLHF.

This rearrangement joins TRBV24-1 to TRBJ2-5; TRBD1 aligns across 8 bases. Germline assignment: CDR1 KGHDR and CDR2 SFDVKD. The CDR3 runs 18 residues. V was clipped by 0 bases and J by 5 bases; unmatched bases: 13. The CDR3 protein is CATSDLPAWTGTRETQYF. The DNA of the CDR3 is TGTGCCACCAGTGATTTGCCCGCCTGGACAGGGACGAGGGAGACCCAGTACTTC.

V and J are TRBV20-1 and TRBJ2-5; 9 bases map to TRBD2. CDR1 and CDR2 from the germline V gene are DFQATT and SNEGSKA (reference sequence). V was pared by 8 bases and J by 1 base, with 14 bases of the junction left unmatched. The CDR3 length is 16 residues. This CDR3 is CSTQPLLAGAQETQYF. DNA for the CDR3: TGCAGTACCCAACCCCTACTAGCGGGTGCCCAAGAGACCCAGTACTTC.

The CDR3 loop reads CASRRGPEAFF. CDR3 sequence (DNA): TGTGCCAGCAGGAGAGGGCCTGAAGCTTTCTTT. This chain uses TRBV6-1 with TRBJ1-1; D unclear. Germline CDR1 and CDR2: MNHNS and SASEGT. CDR3 length: 11 amino acids. V was cut by 6 bases and J by 6 bases, with 8 bases left in between.

The V gene is TRBV29-1, the J gene TRBJ1-1; 9 bases agree with TRBD1. J was trimmed by 4 bases and V by 6 bases; bases with no gene match: 3. CDR3 length equals 12 residues. The V gene's germline CDR1 is SQVTM and CDR2 ANQGSEA. This chain's CDR3 is CSVGQGRTEAFF. DNA of the CDR3: TGCAGCGTGGGACAGGGACGCACTGAAGCTTTCTTT.

This chain connects TRBV6-1 to TRBJ1-4, with 8 bases fitting TRBD1. The V segment lost 6 bases and the J segment 3 bases; nucleotides outside the gene matches: 3. Germline V gives CDR1 MNHNS, CDR2 SASEGT. The CDR3 is 14 residues long. The CDR3 reads CASRTGAANEKLFF. CDR3 sequence (DNA): TGTGCCAGCAGGACAGGGGCAGCTAATGAAAAACTGTTTTTT.

The rearrangement joins TRBV27 to TRBJ1-2, with unresolved D. CDR1 is MNHEY and CDR2 is SMNVEV in the germline V gene (reference sequence). The CDR3 is made up of 13 amino acids. The V gene lost 5 bases and the J gene lost 5 bases, with 12 bases spanning the gap. The CDR3 DNA follows: TGTGCCAGCAGTCCCCGGGTAGAATATGGCTACACCTTC. This gives the protein CASSPRVEYGYTF.

The chain joins TRBV20-1 to TRBJ2-6, with D maybe TRBD2 (6 bases). Germline CDR1 and CDR2: DFQATT and SNEGSKA (reference sequence). The CDR3 runs to 13 residues. V was cut by 3 bases and J by 4 bases, with 7 bases left in between. CDR3 residues: CSARAGGANVLTF. The CDR3 DNA follows: TGCAGTGCTAGGGCGGGGGGGGCCAACGTCCTGACTTTC.

This clonotype is labeled medium-sized (0.01 to 0.1%). The V call is TRBV2, the J call TRBJ2-3; D gene unclear. V lost 7 bases and J lost 2, with 10 bases in between. From germline, CDR1 is SNHLY and CDR2 FYNNEI. The CDR3 loop spans 13 amino acids. CDR3 nucleotide sequence: TGTGCCAGCAACCCTCCCTTCACAGATACGCAGTATTTT. This encodes CASNPPFTDTQYF.

The CDR3 sequence: CASSLYITGGSMYGYTF. DNA for the CDR3: TGTGCCAGCAGTTTATACATTACGGGAGGGAGCATGTATGGCTACACCTTC. The chain has TRBV28 and TRBJ1-2; D call uncertain. The CDR3 runs to 17 residues. The germline V gene has CDR1 MDHEN and CDR2 SYDVKM. Trimming pared 1 base from V and 5 bases from J, leaving 20 bases between.

The rearrangement joins TRBV6-1 to TRBJ1-2, with 10 bases aligning to TRBD1. Germline CDR1 MNHNS, CDR2 SASEGT. Losses at the gene ends were 2 bases for V and 7 bases for J; bases not matched to a gene: 1. This CDR3 is built from 13 residues. DNA of the CDR3: TGTGCCAGCAGTGAATGGGACAGGGGTGGCTACACCTTC. Residues: CASSEWDRGGYTF.

V gene TRBV5-4 combines with J gene TRBJ2-5; D might be TRBD2 (5 bases). CDR3 length equals 14 residues. Between the trimmed V and J ends, which lost 2 bases and 2 bases, there was a span of 10 bases. Germline loops: CDR1 SGHNT, CDR2 YYREEE (reference sequence). The CDR3 reads CASSLLESQETQYF. CDR3 in DNA: TGTGCCAGCAGCTTACTAGAGTCTCAAGAGACCCAGTACTTC.

The CDR3 here is CSAPRAVPSSYEQYF. The CDR3 coding sequence is TGCAGTGCCCCCAGGGCAGTTCCAAGCTCCTACGAGCAGTACTTC. The chain is built from TRBV20-1 and TRBJ2-7, with D possibly TRBD1 on 5 matching bases. The CDR3 loop spans 15 amino acids. Trimming took off 6 bases at V and 0 bases at J, with 18 bases between the two ends. The germline V gene encodes CDR1 DFQATT and CDR2 SNEGSKA (reference sequence).

The chain uses TRBV6-2 or TRBV6-3 and TRBJ2-5, with D possibly TRBD2 on 5 matching bases. Trimming stripped 7 bases from V and 4 bases from J, with 13 bases between. The CDR3 is made up of 13 amino acids. In germline, CDR1 is MNHEY, CDR2 SVGEGT. CDR3 nucleotides: TGTGCCAGCAAGGACGGGATACGAGAGACCCAGTACTTC. Residues: CASKDGIRETQYF.

The genes are TRBV20-1 and TRBJ2-1; 11 bases are shared with TRBD2. Per germline, CDR1 DFQATT and CDR2 SNEGSKA (reference sequence). This CDR3 region has 15 residues. V lost 3 bases to trimming and J lost 7 bases; unmatched junction nucleotides: 8. Here the CDR3 DNA reads TGCAGTGCTAGTCCTCGACTAGCGGGGAGGAATGAGCAGTTCTTC. Protein: CSASPRLAGRNEQFF.

The chain recombines TRBV7-9 with TRBJ2-7, with D perhaps being TRBD1 or TRBD2 (5 bases each). Trimming took off 4 bases at V and 7 bases at J, with 17 bases between the two ends. There are 14 residues in the CDR3. Germline values: CDR1 SEHNR, CDR2 FQNEAQ (reference sequence). The CDR3 reads CASSSGQRVREQYF. Here the CDR3 DNA reads TGTGCCAGCAGCTCGGGGCAGAGAGTGAGGGAGCAGTACTTC.

The chain is built from TRBV6-1 and TRBJ2-2; D remains ambiguous. Per germline, CDR1 MNHNS and CDR2 SASEGT. With 10 bases removed from V and 3 bases from J, the gap between germline ends came to 15 bases. CDR3 length: 14 amino acids. CDR3 residues: CATPTPTDTGELFF. In DNA form, the CDR3 reads TGTGCCACCCCGACTCCGACGGACACCGGGGAGCTGTTTTTT.

The genes are TRBV7-9 and TRBJ1-4, with D possibly TRBD1 on 5 matching bases. CDR1 is SEHNR and CDR2 is FQNEAQ in the germline V gene (reference sequence). Trimming took off 6 bases at V and 8 bases at J, with 16 bases between the two ends. The CDR3 loop spans 14 amino acids. CDR3 sequence (DNA): TGTGCCAGCAGTCTACAGGTTGTGGGGGAAAAACTGTTTTTT. Encoded protein: CASSLQVVGEKLFF.

This chain uses TRBV28 with TRBJ1-5, with a tentative D call TRBD1 (5 bases). Trimming left V 0 bases short and J 0 bases short, with 6 bases between. CDR1 and CDR2 from the germline V gene are MDHEN and SYDVKM. This CDR3 region has 15 residues. CDR3 residues: CASSLWGDSNQPQHF. CDR3 DNA: TGTGCCAGCAGTTTATGGGGGGATAGCAATCAGCCCCAGCATTTT.